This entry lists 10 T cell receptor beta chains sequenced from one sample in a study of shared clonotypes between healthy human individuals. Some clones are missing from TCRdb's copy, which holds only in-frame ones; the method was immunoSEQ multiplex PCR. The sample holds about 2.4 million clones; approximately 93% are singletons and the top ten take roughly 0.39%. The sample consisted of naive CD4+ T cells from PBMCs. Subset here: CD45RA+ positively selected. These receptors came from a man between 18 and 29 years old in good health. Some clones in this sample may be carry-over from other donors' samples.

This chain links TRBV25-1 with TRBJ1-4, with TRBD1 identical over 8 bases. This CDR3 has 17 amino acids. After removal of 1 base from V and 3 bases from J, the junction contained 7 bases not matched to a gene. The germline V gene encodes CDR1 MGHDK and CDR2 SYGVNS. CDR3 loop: CASSESGQGRANEKLFF. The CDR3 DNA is TGTGCCAGCAGTGAATCCGGACAGGGAAGGGCTAATGAAAAACTGTTTTTT.

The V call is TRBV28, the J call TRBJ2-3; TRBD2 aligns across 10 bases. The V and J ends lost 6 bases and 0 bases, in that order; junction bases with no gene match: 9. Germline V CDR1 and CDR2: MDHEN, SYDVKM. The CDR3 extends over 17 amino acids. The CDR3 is CASSYFTSGASTDTQYF. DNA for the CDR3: TGTGCCAGCAGCTATTTCACTAGCGGGGCCAGCACAGATACGCAGTATTTT.

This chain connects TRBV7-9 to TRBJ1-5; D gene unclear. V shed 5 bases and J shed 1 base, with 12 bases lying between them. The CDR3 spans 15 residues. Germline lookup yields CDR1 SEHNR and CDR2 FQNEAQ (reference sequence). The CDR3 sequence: CASSREPVSNQPQHF. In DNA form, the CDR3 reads TGTGCCAGCAGCCGTGAACCAGTGAGCAATCAGCCCCAGCATTTT.

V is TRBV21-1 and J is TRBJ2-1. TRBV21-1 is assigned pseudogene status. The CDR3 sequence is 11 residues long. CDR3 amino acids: CASSKGGGQFF. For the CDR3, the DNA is TGTGCCAGCAGCAAAGGTGGGGGGCAGTTCTTC.

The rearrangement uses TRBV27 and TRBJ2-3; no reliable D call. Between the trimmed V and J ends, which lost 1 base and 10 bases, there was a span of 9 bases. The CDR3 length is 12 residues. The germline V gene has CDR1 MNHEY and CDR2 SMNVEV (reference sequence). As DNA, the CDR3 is TGTGCCAGCAGTTTATATGGGGAAGCGCAGTATTTT. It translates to CASSLYGEAQYF.

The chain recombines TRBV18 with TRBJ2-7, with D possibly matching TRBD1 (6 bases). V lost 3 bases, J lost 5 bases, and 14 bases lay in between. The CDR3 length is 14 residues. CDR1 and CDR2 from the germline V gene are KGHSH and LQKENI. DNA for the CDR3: TGTGCCAGCTCACCCGAAGGGGGTCGCCACGAGCAGTACTTC. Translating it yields CASSPEGGRHEQYF.

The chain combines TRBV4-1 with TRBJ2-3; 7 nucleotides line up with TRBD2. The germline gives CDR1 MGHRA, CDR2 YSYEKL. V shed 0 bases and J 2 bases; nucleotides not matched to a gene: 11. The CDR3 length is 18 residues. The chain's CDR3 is CASSQDPAGRGFTDTQYF. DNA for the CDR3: TGCGCCAGCAGCCAAGACCCGGCGGGGCGGGGGTTCACAGATACGCAGTATTTT.

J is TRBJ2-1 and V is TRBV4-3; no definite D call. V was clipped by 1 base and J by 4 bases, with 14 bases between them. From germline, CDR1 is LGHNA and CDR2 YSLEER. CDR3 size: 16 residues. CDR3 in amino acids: CASSQAALGPYNEQFF. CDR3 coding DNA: TGCGCCAGCAGCCAAGCAGCCCTAGGGCCTTACAATGAGCAGTTCTTC.

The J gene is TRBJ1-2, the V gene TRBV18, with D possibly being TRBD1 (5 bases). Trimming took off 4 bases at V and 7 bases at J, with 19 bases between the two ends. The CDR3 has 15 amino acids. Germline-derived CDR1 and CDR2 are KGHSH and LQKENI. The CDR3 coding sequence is TGTGCCAGCTCACAGGGGTCAGGACCTTTATCTGGCTACACCTTC. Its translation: CASSQGSGPLSGYTF.

The CDR3 DNA reads TGTGCCAGTAGGGCTGAGGGATCGGAGACCCAGTACTTC. This sequence encodes CASRAEGSETQYF. The rearrangement uses TRBV19 and TRBJ2-5, with TRBD2 as a possible D gene (5 bases). V was shortened by 6 bases and J by 5 bases, with 13 bases between the two germline ends. The CDR3 loop spans 13 amino acids. The germline gives CDR1 LNHDA, CDR2 SQIVND (reference sequence). Full variable domain (rest looked up from reference TRBV19 and TRBJ2-5): DGGITQSPKYLFRKEGQNVTLSCEQNLNHDAMYWYRQDPGQGLRLIYYSQIVNDFQKGDIAEGYSVSREKKESFPLTVTSAQKNPTAFYLCASRAEGSETQYFGPGTRLLVL.